A single T cell receptor (beta chain) is shown here with its context. Its antigen is as yet unknown. This specimen belongs to a study of immune evolution from preneoplasia to lung adenocarcinoma. The protocol was immunoSEQ multiplex PCR, while the TCRdb copy is restricted to in-frame clones and leaves out a portion. The profile covers tens of thousands of clones, with 74% appearing a single time and about 5.7% taken by the ten largest. Study conclusions and caveats: Later-stage lesions appeared to have more T cells, more diversity, less clonality. Normal lung had the highest top T cell clone frequencies. Compared with EGFR-mutant or double wild-type lesions, KRAS-mutant nodules were more clonal.

The TCR was taken from a person in their sixties with lung adenocarcinoma. The specimen sequenced was FFPE invasive lung adenocarcinoma tissue.

DNA of the CDR3: TGTGCCAGCAGCCAATCCCTACAGGGGAACACTGAAGCTTTCTTT. It translates to CASSQSLQGNTEAFF. This sequence joins TRBV4-2 and TRBJ1-1; a possible D gene is TRBD1 (6 bases). The CDR3 is made up of 15 amino acids. Trimming removed 2 bases from V and 1 base from J, with 11 bases in between. Germline V gene sequence: CDR1 LGHNA, CDR2 YNFKEQ.